What follows are 13 T cell receptor beta chains derived from one specimen sequenced in a study of blood T cell repertoires in COVID-19. TCRdb's copy holds only in-frame clones and misses some; the assay was immunoSEQ multiplex PCR. The sample records some 490,000 clones, approximately 85% being singletons. Input material: peripheral blood. These receptors were collected from a human donor in a cohort sampled during active COVID-19.

The rearrangement joins TRBV2 to TRBJ1-5; tentatively, D is TRBD1 (5 bases). V gave up 6 bases and J gave up 3 bases, with 18 bases separating them. The CDR3 has 16 residues. Per the germline V gene, CDR1 is SNHLY and CDR2 is FYNNEI. For the CDR3, the DNA is TGTGCCAGCAGCGGGGGTAGGTTTGTAGACAATCAGCCCCAGCATTTT. Its protein is CASSGGRFVDNQPQHF.

This chain links TRBV5-1 with TRBJ2-7; the D gene is possibly TRBD2 (5 bases). Between the trimmed V and J ends, which lost 4 bases and 1 base, there was a span of 18 bases. From germline, CDR1 is SGHRS and CDR2 YFSETQ. The CDR3 contains 16 residues. CDR3 protein: CASSPGTNLGSYEQYF. The CDR3 coding sequence is TGCGCCAGCAGCCCGGGAACGAACTTGGGGTCCTACGAGCAGTACTTC.

In this sample, this clone turned up a few times. The chain links TRBV28 to TRBJ1-1; possible D gene TRBD1, 5 bases. V was cut by 7 bases and J by 1 base, with 16 bases left in between. The CDR3 extends over 15 amino acids. Germline CDR1 is MDHEN and CDR2 is SYDVKM. DNA for the CDR3: TGTGCCAGCAAAAGGAGGGTCGGGGCGAACACTGAAGCTTTCTTT. It translates to CASKRRVGANTEAFF.

CDR3 DNA: TGCAGCGGAGGGGAGGGTCAAACTGGAAACACCATATATTTT. Translating it yields CSGGEGQTGNTIYF. This rearrangement joins TRBV29-1 to TRBJ1-3; the D gene is possibly TRBD1 (5 bases). Trimming took 7 bases from V and 2 from J, leaving 15 bases between them. Germline V CDR1 and CDR2: SQVTM, ANQGSEA. The length of the CDR3 is 14 residues.

The V call is TRBV2, the J call TRBJ2-3; perhaps TRBD2 as D (5 bases). The CDR3 covers 14 residues. Germline values: CDR1 SNHLY, CDR2 FYNNEI. Trimming took 2 bases from V and 4 from J, leaving 10 bases between them. Written as DNA, the CDR3 is TGTGCCAGCAGTGAACAGCGGACGTCAGATACGCAGTATTTT. Amino acid sequence: CASSEQRTSDTQYF.

J is TRBJ1-2 and V is TRBV30; D call uncertain. The ends were cut back, 5 bases at V and 8 bases at J, with 12 bases in the middle. Germline-derived CDR1 and CDR2 are GTSNPN and SVGIG (reference sequence). The CDR3 contains 11 residues. The CDR3 sequence is CAWSHWEGYTF. The CDR3 DNA sequence: TGTGCCTGGTCCCATTGGGAGGGCTACACCTTC. Supplemented by reference TRBV30 and TRBJ1-2, the full variable domain reads SQTIHQWPATLVQPVGSPLSLECTVEGTSNPNLYWYRQAAGRGLQLLFYSVGIGQISSEVPQNLSASRPQDRQFILSSKKLLLSDSGFYLCAWSHWEGYTFGSGTRLTVV.

The chain has TRBV5-5 and TRBJ2-7; 9 bases align to TRBD2. CDR3 length: 16 amino acids. CDR1 and CDR2 from the germline V gene are SGHKS and YYEKEE (reference sequence). The V and J ends lost 6 bases and 5 bases, in that order; junction bases with no gene match: 15. The DNA for the CDR3 is TGTGCCAGCAACCCCTATAGCGGGAGAATTAGGGACGAGCAGTACTTC. Translated, it gives CASNPYSGRIRDEQYF.

V gene TRBV19 combines with J gene TRBJ1-2; 8 bases fit TRBD1. CDR1 LNHDA and CDR2 SQIVND come from the germline V gene (reference sequence). With 6 bases clipped from V and 4 bases from J, the junction kept 16 bases outside the gene matches. The CDR3 contains 17 residues. CDR3 in amino acids: CASRLDTGTGTIYGYTF. The CDR3 nucleotides read TGTGCCAGTAGGCTTGATACCGGGACAGGCACGATCTATGGCTACACCTTC.

This chain uses TRBV20-1 with TRBJ2-1; 10 positions match TRBD1. Germline trimming cut 3 bases from V and 14 bases from J; bases unmatched to any gene: 4. This CDR3 has 11 residues. Germline V gene lookup returns CDR1 DFQATT and CDR2 SNEGSKA (reference sequence). As DNA, the CDR3 is TGCAGTGCTAGGGCGGGGACAGGGGAGTTCTTC. It yields the protein CSARAGTGEFF.

The V call is TRBV6-2 or TRBV6-3, the J call TRBJ2-3; the match to TRBD2 covers 7 bases. After removal of 4 bases from V and 3 bases from J, the junction contained 4 bases not matched to a gene. This CDR3 has 14 amino acids. CDR1 and CDR2 (germline): MNHEY, SVGEGT. The CDR3 here is CASSWGGPTDTQYF. The CDR3 DNA reads TGTGCCAGCAGTTGGGGAGGGCCGACAGATACGCAGTATTTT.

The chain recombines TRBV21-1 with TRBJ1-1; the DNA was not used to check the table's D call, TRBD1. TRBV21-1 is a documented pseudogene. The length of the CDR3 is 16 residues. As DNA, the CDR3 is TGTGCCAGCAGCAGCTGCACAGGGGAAATGAACACTGAAGCTTTCTTT. It yields the protein CASSSCTGEMNTEAFF.

The chain is built from TRBV5-4 and TRBJ1-5, with 7 positions matching TRBD1. V lost 2 bases and J lost 6; bases outside the gene matches: 5. Germline V gene sequence: CDR1 SGHNT, CDR2 YYREEE (reference sequence). CDR3 length: 14 amino acids. CDR3 amino acids: CASSLQGYRQPQHF. The CDR3 nucleotides read TGTGCCAGCAGCTTACAGGGGTACCGTCAGCCCCAGCATTTT. Drawing the rest from reference TRBV5-4 and TRBJ1-5, the complete variable domain is ETGVTQSPTHLIKTRGQQVTLRCSSQSGHNTVSWYQQALGQGPQFIFQYYREEENGRGNFPPRFSGLQFPNYSSELNVNALELDDSALYLCASSLQGYRQPQHFGDGTRLSIL.

V usage is TRBV28 and J usage is TRBJ1-3, with D maybe TRBD1 (5 bases). In germline, CDR1 is MDHEN, CDR2 SYDVKM. The CDR3 runs 13 residues. Deletions cut 6 bases from V and 7 bases from J, with 13 bases between. In DNA, the CDR3 is TGTGCCAGCAGCCCCGTACGGGGGAACACCATATATTTT. Its translation: CASSPVRGNTIYF.